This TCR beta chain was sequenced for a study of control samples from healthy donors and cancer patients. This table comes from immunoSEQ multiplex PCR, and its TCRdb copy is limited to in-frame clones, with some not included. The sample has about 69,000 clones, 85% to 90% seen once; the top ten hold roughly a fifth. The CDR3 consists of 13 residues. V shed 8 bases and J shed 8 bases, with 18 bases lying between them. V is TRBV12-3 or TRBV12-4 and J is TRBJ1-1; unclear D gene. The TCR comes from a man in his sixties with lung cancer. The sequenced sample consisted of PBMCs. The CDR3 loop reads CASPGLLNGEAFF. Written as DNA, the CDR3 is TGTGCCAGCCCTGGATTGTTGAATGGCGAAGCTTTCTTT.